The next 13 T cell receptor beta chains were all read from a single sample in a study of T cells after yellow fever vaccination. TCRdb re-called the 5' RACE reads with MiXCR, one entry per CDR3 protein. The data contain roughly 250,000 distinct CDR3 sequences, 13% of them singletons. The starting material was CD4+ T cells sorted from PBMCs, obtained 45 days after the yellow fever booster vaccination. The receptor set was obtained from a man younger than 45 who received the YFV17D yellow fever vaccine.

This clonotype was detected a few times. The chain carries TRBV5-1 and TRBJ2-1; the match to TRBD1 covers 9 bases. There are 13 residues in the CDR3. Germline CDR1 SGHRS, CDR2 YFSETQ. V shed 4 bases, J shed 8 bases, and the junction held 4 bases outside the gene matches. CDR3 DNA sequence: TGCGCCAGCAGCCTCCGGACAGGGGATGAGCAGTTCTTC. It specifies CASSLRTGDEQFF.

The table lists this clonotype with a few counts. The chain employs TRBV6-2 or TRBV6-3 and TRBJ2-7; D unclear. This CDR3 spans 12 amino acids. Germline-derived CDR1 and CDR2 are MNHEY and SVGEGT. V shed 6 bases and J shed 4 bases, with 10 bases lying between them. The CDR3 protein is CASRPSTYEQYF. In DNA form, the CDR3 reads TGTGCCAGCAGACCCTCAACTTACGAGCAGTACTTC.

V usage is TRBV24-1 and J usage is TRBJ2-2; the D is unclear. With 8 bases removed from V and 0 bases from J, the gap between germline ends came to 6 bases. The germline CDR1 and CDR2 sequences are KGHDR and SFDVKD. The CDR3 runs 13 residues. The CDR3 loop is CATMATNTGELFF. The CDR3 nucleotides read TGTGCCACCATGGCGACGAACACCGGGGAGCTGTTTTTT.

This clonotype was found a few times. CDR3 nucleotides: TGTGCCAGCAGTTTGTCGCCGTTCGAGAGCTCCTACGAGCAGTACTTC. It encodes CASSLSPFESSYEQYF. J is TRBJ2-7 and V is TRBV27; no firm D call. This CDR3 has 16 residues. Between the trimmed V and J ends, which lost 3 bases and 0 bases, there was a span of 15 bases. Germline loops: CDR1 MNHEY, CDR2 SMNVEV (reference sequence).

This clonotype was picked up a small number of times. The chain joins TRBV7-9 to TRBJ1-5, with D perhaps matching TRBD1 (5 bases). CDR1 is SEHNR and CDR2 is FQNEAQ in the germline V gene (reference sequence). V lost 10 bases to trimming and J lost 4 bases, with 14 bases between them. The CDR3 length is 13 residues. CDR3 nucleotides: TGTGCCACCCAAAGGGGCGGTAATCAGCCCCAGCATTTT. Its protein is CATQRGGNQPQHF.

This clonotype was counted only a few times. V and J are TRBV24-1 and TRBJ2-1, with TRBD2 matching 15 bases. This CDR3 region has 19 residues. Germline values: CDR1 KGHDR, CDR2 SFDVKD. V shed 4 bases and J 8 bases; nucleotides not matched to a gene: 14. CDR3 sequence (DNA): TGTGCCACCAGTGACCCTGGACTAGCGGGAGGGCGCGTTTTCCATGAGCAGTTCTTC. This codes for CATSDPGLAGGRVFHEQFF.

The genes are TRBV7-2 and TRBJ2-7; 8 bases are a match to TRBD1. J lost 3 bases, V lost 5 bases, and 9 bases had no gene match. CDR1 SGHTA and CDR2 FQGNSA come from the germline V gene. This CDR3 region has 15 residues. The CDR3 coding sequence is TGTGCCAGCAGCCCCCAAGCAGGGGGCAGCTACGAGCAGTACTTC. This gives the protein CASSPQAGGSYEQYF. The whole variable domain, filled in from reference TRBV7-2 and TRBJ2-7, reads GAGVSQSPSNKVTEKGKDVELRCDPISGHTALYWYRQSLGQGLEFLIYFQGNSAPDKSGLPSDRFSAERTGGSVSTLTIQRTQQEDSAVYLCASSPQAGGSYEQYFGPGTRLTVT.

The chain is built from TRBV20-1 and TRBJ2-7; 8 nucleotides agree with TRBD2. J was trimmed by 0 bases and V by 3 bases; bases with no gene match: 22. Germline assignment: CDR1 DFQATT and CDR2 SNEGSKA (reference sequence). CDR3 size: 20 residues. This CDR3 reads CSASTANHPSLAGSSYEQYF. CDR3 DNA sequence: TGCAGTGCTAGTACCGCTAACCACCCCTCTCTAGCGGGCAGCTCCTACGAGCAGTACTTC.

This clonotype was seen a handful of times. The CDR3, as DNA: TGCGCCAGCAGCTTGGCCTTGGGGAGTGAGCAGTTCTTC. The encoded protein is CASSLALGSEQFF. This chain links TRBV5-1 with TRBJ2-1, with D possibly TRBD2 on 5 matching bases. The CDR3 is 13 amino acids. V was trimmed by 0 bases and J by 9 bases, leaving 10 bases between them. Germline V lookup: CDR1 SGHRS, CDR2 YFSETQ.

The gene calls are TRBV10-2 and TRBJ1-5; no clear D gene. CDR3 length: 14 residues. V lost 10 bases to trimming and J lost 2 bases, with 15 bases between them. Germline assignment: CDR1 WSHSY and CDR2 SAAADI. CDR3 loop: CATTDNYGNQPQHF. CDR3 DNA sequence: TGCGCCACCACGGATAACTACGGCAATCAGCCCCAGCATTTT.

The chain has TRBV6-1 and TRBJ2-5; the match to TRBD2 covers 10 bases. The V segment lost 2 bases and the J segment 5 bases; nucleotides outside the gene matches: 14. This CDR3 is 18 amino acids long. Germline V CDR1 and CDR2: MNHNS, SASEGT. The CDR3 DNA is TGTGCCAGCAGTGAATACTTTAGGGTAGCGGGAGGCTTTGAGACCCAGTACTTC. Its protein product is CASSEYFRVAGGFETQYF.

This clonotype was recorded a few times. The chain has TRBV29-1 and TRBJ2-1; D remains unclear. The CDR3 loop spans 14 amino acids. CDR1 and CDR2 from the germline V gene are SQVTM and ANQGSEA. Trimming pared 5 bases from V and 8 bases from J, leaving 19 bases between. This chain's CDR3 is CSVPSPPLNDEQFF. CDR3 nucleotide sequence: TGCAGCGTTCCCAGCCCCCCCTTGAACGATGAGCAGTTCTTC.

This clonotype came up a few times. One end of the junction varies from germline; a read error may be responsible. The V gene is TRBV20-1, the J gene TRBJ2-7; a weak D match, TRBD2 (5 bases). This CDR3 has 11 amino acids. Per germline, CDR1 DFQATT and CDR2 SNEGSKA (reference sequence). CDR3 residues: CSASGGPNLLF. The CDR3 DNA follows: TGCAGTGCCAGCGGCGGCCCAAACCTTCTCTTC.